The source of this TCR beta chain is a study of cytomegalovirus exposure and HLA in healthy donors. Broader study findings: Roughly uniform sequencing depth across donors was assumed, possibly incorrectly.

In the case of this clone: Its target is not known.

The PCR was carried out with 60 Vbeta primers and 13 Jbeta primers. Sequencing was performed with immunoSEQ multiplex PCR; in TCRdb, only in-frame clones are kept and a portion is missing. The sample yields about 95,000 clones, about 86% seen once. This CDR3 contains 16 residues. The V gene lost 4 bases and the J gene lost 8 bases, with 23 bases spanning the gap. The germline CDR1 and CDR2 sequences are KGHSH and LQKENI. This TCR was recovered from a woman in her 70s in good health and CMV-seropositive. V and J are TRBV18 and TRBJ1-1; D ambiguous. Sequencing input: PBMCs. The CDR3 sequence: CASSLSVGPNGGEAFF. DNA of the CDR3: TGTGCCAGCTCACTATCTGTGGGCCCTAACGGTGGAGAAGCTTTCTTT.